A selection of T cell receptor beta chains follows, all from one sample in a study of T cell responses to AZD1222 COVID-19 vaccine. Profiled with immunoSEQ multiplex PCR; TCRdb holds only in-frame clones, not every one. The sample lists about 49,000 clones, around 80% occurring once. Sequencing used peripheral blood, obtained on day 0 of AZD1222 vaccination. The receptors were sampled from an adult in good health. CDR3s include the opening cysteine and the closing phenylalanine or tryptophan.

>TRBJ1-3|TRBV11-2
CASSTDHSGNTIYF
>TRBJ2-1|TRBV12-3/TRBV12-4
CASSTGNEQFF
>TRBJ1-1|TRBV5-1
CASSLGQTSATEAFF
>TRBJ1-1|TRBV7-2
CASSLGGGTEAFF
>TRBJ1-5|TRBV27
CASSLLGDQPQHF
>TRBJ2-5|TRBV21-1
CASIPGHPQETQYF
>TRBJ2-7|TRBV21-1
CASPLNRRGHIHEQYF
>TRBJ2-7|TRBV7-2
CASSHDLYEQYF
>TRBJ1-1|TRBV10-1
CASSGGLGTEAFF
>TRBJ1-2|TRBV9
CASSEGWGGYGYTF
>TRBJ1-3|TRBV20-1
CSASPGQGTLGTIYF
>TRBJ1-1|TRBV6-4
CASSVSQSNTEAFF
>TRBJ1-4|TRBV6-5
CASSYSFTGTEKLFF
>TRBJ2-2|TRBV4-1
CASSPGLITGELFF
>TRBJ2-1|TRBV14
CASSQFNEQFF
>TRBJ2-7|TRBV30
CAWSVSAEQYF
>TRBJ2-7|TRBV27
CASSLTPGLTYEQYF
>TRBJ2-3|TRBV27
CASSLSWGADTQYF
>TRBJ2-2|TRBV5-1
CASKETSGSGELFF
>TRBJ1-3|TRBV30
CAWTGGGNTIYF
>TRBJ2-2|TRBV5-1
CASSYGLAGGLNTGELFF
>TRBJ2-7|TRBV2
CARREAGGYEQYF
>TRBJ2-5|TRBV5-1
CASSLQNSQETQYF
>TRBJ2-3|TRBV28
CASSFPPLSDTQYF
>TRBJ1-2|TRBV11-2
CASSLPGGGGYTF
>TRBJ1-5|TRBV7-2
CASSGAGAQPQHF
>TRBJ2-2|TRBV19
CASSVLAGADTGELFF
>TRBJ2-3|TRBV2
CASSEWKGADTQYF
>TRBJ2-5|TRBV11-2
CASAIGDTGTQYF
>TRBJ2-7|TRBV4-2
CASSPTSGVSSYEQYF
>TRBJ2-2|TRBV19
CASSKREDGELFF
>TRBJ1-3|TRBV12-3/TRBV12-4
CASGPTGNTIYF
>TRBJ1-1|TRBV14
CASSRVTGAGTEAFF
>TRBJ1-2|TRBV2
CATHGGLGYTF
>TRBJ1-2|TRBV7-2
CASSLARPTYGYTF
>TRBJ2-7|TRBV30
CAWSYIGRADEQYF
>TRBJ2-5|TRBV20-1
CSASTASIPTQYF
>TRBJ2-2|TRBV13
CASSSTGSANTGELFF
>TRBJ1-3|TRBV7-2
CASSLGTTGAVSGNTIYF
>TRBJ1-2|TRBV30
CAWSVAGGYTF
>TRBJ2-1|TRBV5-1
CASSLGAGGSSYNEQFF
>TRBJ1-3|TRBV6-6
CASSPSGNTIYF
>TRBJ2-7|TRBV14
CASSQAGTSGLYEQYF
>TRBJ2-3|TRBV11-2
CATNGLTSTDTQYF
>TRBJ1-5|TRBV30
CAWSPQGGNQPQHF
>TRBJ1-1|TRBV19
CASSNRENTEAFF
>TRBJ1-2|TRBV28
CASQSTGSYGYTF
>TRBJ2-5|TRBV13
CASSLTQLLDREETQYF
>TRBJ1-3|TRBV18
CASSRQGADGNTIYF
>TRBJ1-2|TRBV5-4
CASSATLRTEFYGYTF
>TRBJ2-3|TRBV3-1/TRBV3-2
CASRGLTDTQYF
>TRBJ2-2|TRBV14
CASSERTGALSGELFF
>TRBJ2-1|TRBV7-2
CASSLDRDWAFF
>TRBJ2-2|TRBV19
CASSIKGVHTGELFF
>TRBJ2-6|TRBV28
CASSRQVSGANVLTF
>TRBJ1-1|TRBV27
CASSRLPGANTEAFF
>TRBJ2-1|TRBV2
CASSVTELVVNEQFF
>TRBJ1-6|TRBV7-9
CASSPPREGASPLHF
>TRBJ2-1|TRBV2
CASLDGRRNEQFF